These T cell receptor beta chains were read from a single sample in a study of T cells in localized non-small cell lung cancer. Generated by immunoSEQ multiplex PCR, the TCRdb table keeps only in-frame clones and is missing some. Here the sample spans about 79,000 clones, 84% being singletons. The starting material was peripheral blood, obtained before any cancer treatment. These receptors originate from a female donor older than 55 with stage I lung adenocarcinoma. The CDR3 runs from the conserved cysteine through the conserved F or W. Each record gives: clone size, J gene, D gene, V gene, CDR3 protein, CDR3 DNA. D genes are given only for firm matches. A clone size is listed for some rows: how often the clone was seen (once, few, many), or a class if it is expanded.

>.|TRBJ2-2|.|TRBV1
CTSSQVPGHHTGELFF
TGCACCAGCAGCCAAGTACCGGGACATCACACCGGGGAGCTGTTTTTT
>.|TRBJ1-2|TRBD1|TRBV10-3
CAISTTGGYGYTF
TGTGCCATCAGTACCACAGGGGGTTATGGCTACACCTTC
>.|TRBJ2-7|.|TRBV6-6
CASTPHAGKGIYEQYF
TGTGCCAGCACCCCCCACGCTGGGAAAGGAATCTACGAGCAGTACTTC
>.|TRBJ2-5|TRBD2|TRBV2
CASIGSSGRAFGGETQYF
TGTGCCAGCATCGGTAGTAGCGGGAGGGCCTTCGGGGGAGAGACCCAGTACTTC
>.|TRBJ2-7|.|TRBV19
CASSPSTEQYF
TGTGCCAGTAGCCCCTCCACCGAGCAGTACTTC
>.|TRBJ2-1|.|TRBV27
CASSFRATVSYEQFF
TGTGCCAGCAGTTTCCGCGCGACGGTGTCGTATGAGCAGTTCTTC
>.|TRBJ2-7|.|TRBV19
CASSIGQGTYEQYF
TGTGCCAGTAGTATAGGCCAGGGAACCTACGAGCAGTACTTC
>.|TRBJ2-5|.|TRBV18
CASSTGTRETQYF
TGTGCCAGCTCAACCGGGACTCGGGAGACCCAGTACTTC
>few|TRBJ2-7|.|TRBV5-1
CASSPGTLSDQQYF
TGCGCCAGCAGCCCCGGGACCCTCTCTGATCAGCAGTACTTC
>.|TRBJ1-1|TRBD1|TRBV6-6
CASSPSTGRNTEAFF
TGTGCCAGCAGTCCGTCGACAGGGCGGAACACTGAAGCTTTCTTT
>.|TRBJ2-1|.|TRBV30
CAWNLEYEQFF
TGTGCCTGGAACTTGGAGTATGAGCAGTTCTTC
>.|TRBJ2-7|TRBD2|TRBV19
CASSIGLTSGSAYEQYF
TGTGCCAGTAGTATAGGTCTAACTAGCGGGAGTGCCTACGAGCAGTACTTC
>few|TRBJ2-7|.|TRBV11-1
CASSPGRGVGFYEQYF
TGTGCCAGCAGCCCGGGCAGGGGGGTGGGCTTCTACGAGCAGTACTTC
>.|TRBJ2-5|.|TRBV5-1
CASSLEAPGTQYF
TGCGCCAGCAGCTTGGAAGCCCCGGGGACCCAGTACTTC
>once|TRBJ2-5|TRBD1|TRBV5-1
CASSIGTAAETQYF
TGCGCCAGCAGCATCGGGACAGCGGCAGAGACCCAGTACTTC
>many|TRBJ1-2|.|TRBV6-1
CASSHDRYYGYTF
TGTGCCAGCAGCCACGACAGGTACTATGGCTACACCTTC
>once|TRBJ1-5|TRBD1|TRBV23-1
CASSQSRQGVENQPQHF
TGCGCCAGCAGTCAATCGCGACAGGGGGTTGAGAATCAGCCCCAGCATTTT
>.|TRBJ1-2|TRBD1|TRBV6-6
CASSNPGQGKIF
TGTGCCAGCAGTAACCCGGGACAGGGGAAAATCTTC
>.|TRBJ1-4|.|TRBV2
CASSERQLEKLFF
TGTGCCAGCAGTGAAAGACAGCTCGAAAAACTGTTTTTT
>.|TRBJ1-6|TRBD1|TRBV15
CATSRGDRGGSPLHF
TGTGCCACCAGCAGAGGGGACAGGGGAGGTTCACCCCTCCACTTT
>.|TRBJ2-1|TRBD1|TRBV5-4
CASSLGRGRDNEQFF
TGTGCCAGCAGCTTGGGTAGGGGGCGCGATAATGAGCAGTTCTTC
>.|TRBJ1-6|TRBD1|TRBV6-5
CASSSRGPYNSPLHF
TGTGCCAGCAGTTCCAGGGGGCCCTATAATTCACCCCTCCACTTT
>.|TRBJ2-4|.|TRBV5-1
CASSLDGGTKNIQYF
TGCGCCAGCAGCTTGGATGGCGGGACCAAAAACATTCAGTACTTC
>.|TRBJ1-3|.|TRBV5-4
CASSLSGTTGNTIYF
TGTGCCAGCAGCTTGTCTGGGACAACTGGAAACACCATATATTTT
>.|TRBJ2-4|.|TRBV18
CASSPPISSGAPPYF
TGTGCCAGCTCACCACCTATTTCTTCAGGGGCCCCCCCGTACTTC
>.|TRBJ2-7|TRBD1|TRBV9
CASSASPGQSGQQYF
TGTGCCAGCAGCGCCAGCCCGGGACAGAGTGGGCAGCAGTACTTC
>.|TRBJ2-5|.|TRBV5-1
CASSLGLGGQETQYF
TGCGCCAGCAGCTTGGGGCTGGGTGGCCAAGAGACCCAGTACTTC
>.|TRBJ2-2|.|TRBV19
CASSIAQTTGELFF
TGTGCCAGTAGTATTGCGCAGACCACCGGGGAGCTGTTTTTT
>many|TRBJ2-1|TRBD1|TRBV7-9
CASSQITGGNYNEQFF
TGTGCCAGCAGCCAGATCACAGGGGGTAACTACAATGAGCAGTTCTTC
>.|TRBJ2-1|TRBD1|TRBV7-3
CASSSQGQGMNEQFF
TGTGCCAGCAGCTCCCAGGGACAGGGGATGAATGAGCAGTTCTTC
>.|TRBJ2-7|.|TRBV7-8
CASSLVQQYEQYF
TGTGCCAGCAGCTTAGTCCAACAGTACGAGCAGTACTTC
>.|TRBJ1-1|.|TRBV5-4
CASSFYTKNTEAFF
TGTGCCAGCAGCTTCTACACGAAGAACACTGAAGCTTTCTTT
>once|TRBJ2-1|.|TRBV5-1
CASSLGGVYNEQFF
TGCGCCAGCAGCCTGGGTGGCGTCTACAATGAGCAGTTCTTC
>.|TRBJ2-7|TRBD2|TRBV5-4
CASNPGGTDEQYF
TGTGCCAGCAACCCGGGGGGGACGGACGAGCAGTACTTC
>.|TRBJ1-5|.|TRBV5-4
CASSLDGNQPQHF
TGTGCCAGCAGCCTCGACGGGAATCAGCCCCAGCATTTT
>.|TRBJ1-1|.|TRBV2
CASSTRVEAFF
TGTGCCAGCAGCACCAGGGTTGAGGCTTTCTTT
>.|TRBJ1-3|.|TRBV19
CASSSLSSGAGNTIYF
TGTGCCAGTAGTAGCCTCAGCTCGGGTGCCGGAAACACCATATATTTT
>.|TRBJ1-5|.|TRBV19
CASSIPGNQPQHF
TGTGCCAGTAGTATACCCGGAAATCAGCCCCAGCATTTT
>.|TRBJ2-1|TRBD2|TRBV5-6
CASSLVAGGYNEQFF
TGTGCCAGCAGCTTAGTAGCGGGTGGCTACAATGAGCAGTTCTTC
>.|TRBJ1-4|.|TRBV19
CASSTIYLSQGRGEKLFF
TGTGCCAGTAGTACTATATATCTGTCACAGGGTAGGGGTGAAAAACTGTTTTTT
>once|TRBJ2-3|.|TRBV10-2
CASSDPGTDTQYF
TGCGCCAGCAGTGATCCAGGGACAGATACGCAGTATTTT
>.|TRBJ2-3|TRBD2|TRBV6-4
CASSSSGGAPDTQYF
TGTGCCAGCAGTAGTAGCGGGGGGGCCCCAGATACGCAGTATTTT
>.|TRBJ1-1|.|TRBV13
CASSPTRGMNTEAFF
TGTGCCAGCAGCCCAACGAGGGGTATGAACACTGAAGCTTTCTTT
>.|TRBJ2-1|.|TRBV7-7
CASSPRGRGNEQFF
TGTGCTAGCAGCCCCCGGGGCCGGGGGAATGAGCAGTTCTTC
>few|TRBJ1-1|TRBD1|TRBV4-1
CASSQGDRVTEAFF
TGCGCCAGCAGCCAAGGGGACAGGGTAACTGAAGCTTTCTTT
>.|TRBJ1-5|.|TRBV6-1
CASSLEGLQPQHF
TGTGCCAGCAGTCTCGAGGGGCTACAGCCCCAGCATTTT
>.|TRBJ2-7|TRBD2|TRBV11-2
CASSQGLAGIRYEQYF
TGTGCCAGCAGCCAAGGACTAGCGGGAATCCGCTACGAGCAGTACTTC
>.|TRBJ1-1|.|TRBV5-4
CASSLAGVATEAFF
TGTGCCAGCAGCTTGGCGGGTGTCGCCACTGAAGCTTTCTTT
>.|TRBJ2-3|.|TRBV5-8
CAITPGFSSTDTQYF
TGTGCCATTACGCCGGGCTTCTCTAGCACAGATACGCAGTATTTT